The 8 T cell receptor beta chains presented below share a single source sample, sequenced in a study of PD-L1 blockade in urothelial cancer. The method was immunoSEQ multiplex PCR; TCRdb's version includes in-frame clones alone and lacks a portion of them. Of about 500 clones in the sample, approximately 35% were seen once. The input for sequencing was tumor tissue, taken before atezolizumab (anti-PD-L1) treatment. The receptors derive from a man aged 60-69 years with urothelial cancer.

This clone was picked up a small number of times. The CDR3 loop is CASRHEGQGGTEAFF. As DNA, the CDR3 is TGTGCCAGCAGGCACGAGGGACAGGGGGGGACTGAAGCTTTCTTT. V is TRBV6-8 and J is TRBJ1-1, with 11 bases aligning to TRBD1. The CDR3 loop spans 15 amino acids. CDR1 and CDR2 (germline): MNHGY, SAAAGT. With 6 bases clipped from V and 5 bases from J, the junction kept 8 bases outside the gene matches.

This chain uses TRBV19 with TRBJ1-2; TRBD1 aligns across 8 bases. CDR3 length equals 14 residues. Unmatched junction bases numbered 8, after V lost 7 bases and J lost 4 bases. Germline-derived CDR1 and CDR2 are LNHDA and SQIVND (reference sequence). CDR3 bases: TGTGCCAGTACGGCCGGGACAGGTGGCTATGGCTACACCTTC. This translates into CASTAGTGGYGYTF. The whole variable domain, remainder taken from reference TRBV19 and TRBJ1-2, is DGGITQSPKYLFRKEGQNVTLSCEQNLNHDAMYWYRQDPGQGLRLIYYSQIVNDFQKGDIAEGYSVSREKKESFPLTVTSAQKNPTAFYLCASTAGTGGYGYTFGSGTRLTVV.

The chain is built from TRBV4-1 and TRBJ1-4; 7 positions match TRBD1. This CDR3 is 17 amino acids long. V lost 4 bases, J lost 4 bases, and 12 bases stayed unmatched. The germline V gene encodes CDR1 MGHRA and CDR2 YSYEKL. The CDR3 protein is CASSRDIGGVGNEKLFF. CDR3 DNA: TGCGCCAGCAGCCGAGATATAGGGGGCGTGGGTAATGAAAAACTGTTTTTT.

The chain is built from TRBV12-2 and TRBJ2-7; TRBD2 is the table's D call and was not checked against the DNA. TRBV12-2 is deemed a pseudogene. This CDR3 comprises 16 residues. CDR3 sequence reads: CASRPGLQYQLYEQYF. As DNA, the CDR3 is TGTGCAAGTCGCCCGGGACTACAGTATCAACTTTACGAGCAGTACTTC.

This clone was picked up a small number of times. The CDR3 DNA reads as TGTGCCAGCAGTTATATGGCCGAGCAGTACTTC. This gives the protein CASSYMAEQYF. The chain carries TRBV6-7 and TRBJ2-7, with no clear D. TRBV6-7 is annotated as an ORF whose role is uncertain. This CDR3 has 11 amino acids. V lost 3 bases, J lost 6 bases, and 6 bases lay in between.

The chain links TRBV19 to TRBJ1-1; no definite D call. The CDR3 totals 15 residues. The germline V and J ends were trimmed by 6 bases and 0 bases, with 14 bases remaining between them. CDR1 is LNHDA and CDR2 is SQIVND in the germline V gene (reference sequence). CDR3 protein: CASRLQSKVNTEAFF. The CDR3 bases are TGTGCCAGTAGACTCCAGAGTAAGGTGAACACTGAAGCTTTCTTT. Filled out from reference TRBV19 and TRBJ1-1, the complete variable domain reads DGGITQSPKYLFRKEGQNVTLSCEQNLNHDAMYWYRQDPGQGLRLIYYSQIVNDFQKGDIAEGYSVSREKKESFPLTVTSAQKNPTAFYLCASRLQSKVNTEAFFGQGTRLTVV.

This clone was found a few times. J is TRBJ2-1 and V is TRBV18, with 7 positions matching TRBD1. In germline, CDR1 is KGHSH, CDR2 LQKENI. The CDR3 is 14 residues long. The junction had 4 bases not matched to a gene; V was cut back by 1 base and J by 7 bases. The CDR3 protein is CASSPLPGGNEQFF. CDR3 bases: TGTGCCAGCTCACCACTCCCAGGGGGAAATGAGCAGTTCTTC.

The chain uses TRBV11-3 and TRBJ1-6, with 7 bases lining up with TRBD1. Germline V CDR1 and CDR2: SGHNT, YENEEA. V trimming: 5 bases; J trimming: 10 bases; junction bases outside the gene matches: 11. The CDR3 covers 15 residues. CDR3 DNA: TGTGCCAGCAGCCCCCTGGGGACAGCGGGATCACCCCTCCACTTT. Translated, it gives CASSPLGTAGSPLHF. Full variable domain (remainder filled in from reference TRBV11-3 and TRBJ1-6): EAGVVQSPRYKIIEKKQPVAFWCNPISGHNTLYWYLQNLGQGPELLIRYENEEAVDDSQLPKDRFSAERLKGVDSTLKIQPAELGDSAVYLCASSPLGTAGSPLHFGNGTRLTVT.